This entry lists 18 T cell receptor beta chains sequenced from one sample in a study of blood T cell repertoires in COVID-19. Profiled with immunoSEQ multiplex PCR; TCRdb holds only in-frame clones, not every one. The data hold roughly 220,000 clones, with about four fifths observed a single time. Material: peripheral blood. These receptors originate from an elderly woman with COVID-19, enrolled during active disease.

The J gene is TRBJ1-2, the V gene TRBV15; D is ambiguous. V was shortened by 1 base and J by 10 bases, with 10 bases between the two germline ends. The CDR3 contains 12 residues. The V gene's germline CDR1 is LNHNV and CDR2 YYDKDF (reference sequence). The CDR3 DNA is TGTGCCACCAGCAGAGCAGGCAGAAACTACACCTTC. Translated, it gives CATSRAGRNYTF.

This clone was counted a few times. The J gene is TRBJ2-7, the V gene TRBV3-1 (or the pseudogene TRBV3-2); D may be TRBD1 (6 bases). The V end was cut by 6 bases, the J end by 6 bases, with 9 bases between. CDR1 and CDR2 from the germline V gene are LGHDT and YNNKEL (reference sequence). This CDR3 comprises 11 residues. The CDR3, as DNA: TGTGCCAGCAGTAGAGGGGGCGAGCAGTACTTC. The encoded protein is CASSRGGEQYF.

CDR3 DNA sequence: TGTGCCAGCAGTAACAGGGTCGACATTGGCTACACCTTC. Its translation: CASSNRVDIGYTF. The chain couples TRBV9 to TRBJ1-2, with a tentative D call TRBD1 (6 bases). In germline, CDR1 is SGDLS, CDR2 YYNGEE. The CDR3 contains 13 residues. Trimming took off 5 bases at V and 7 bases at J, with 15 bases between the two ends.

This clone was seen a single time. V and J are TRBV12-3 or TRBV12-4 and TRBJ1-2, with D unresolved. The CDR3 loop spans 13 amino acids. Trimming pared 5 bases from V and 4 bases from J, leaving 11 bases between. The CDR3 DNA sequence: TGTGCCAGCAGTCCCAAACCAGGCTATGGCTACACCTTC. It codes for CASSPKPGYGYTF.

This chain connects TRBV29-1 to TRBJ1-1, with D possibly being TRBD1 (6 bases). CDR3 size: 12 residues. CDR1 and CDR2 from the germline V gene are SQVTM and ANQGSEA. For the CDR3, the DNA is TGCACCATAAACAGGGAACTCACTGAAGCTTTCTTT. Its translation: CTINRELTEAFF. Filled out from reference TRBV29-1 and TRBJ1-1, the complete variable domain reads SAVISQKPSRDICQRGTSLTIQCQVDSQVTMMFWYRQQPGQSLTLIATANQGSEATYESGFVIDKFPISRPNLTFSTLTVSNMSPEDSSIYLCTINRELTEAFFGQGTRLTVV.

V and J are TRBV2 and TRBJ1-2; TRBD1 matches at 9 bases. V shed 3 bases and J 8 bases; nucleotides not matched to a gene: 4. The germline gives CDR1 SNHLY, CDR2 FYNNEI. The CDR3 length is 13 residues. Here the CDR3 reads CASSETGGRGYTF. The CDR3 region has the DNA TGTGCCAGCAGTGAGACAGGGGGAAGGGGCTACACCTTC.

The rearrangement links TRBV12-5 to TRBJ1-1; D unresolved. V was cut by 5 bases and J by 3 bases, with 4 bases left in between. CDR1 is LGHNT and CDR2 is FRNRAP in the germline V gene. This CDR3 spans 11 amino acids. The CDR3 region has the DNA TGTGCTAGTGGTACATACACTGAAGCTTTCTTT. This codes for CASGTYTEAFF.

The chain carries TRBV5-1 and TRBJ1-1; 8 bases align to TRBD1. Germline CDR1 and CDR2: SGHRS and YFSETQ. The V segment lost 9 bases and the J segment 5 bases; nucleotides outside the gene matches: 12. This CDR3 region has 14 residues. Written as DNA, the CDR3 is TGCGCCACCAATCAGGGGGCCACGGGGACTGAAGCTTTCTTT. The encoded protein is CATNQGATGTEAFF.

The V and J genes are TRBV4-1 and TRBJ1-1, with a possible D match to TRBD1 (5 bases). CDR3 size: 13 residues. CDR1 and CDR2 from the germline V gene are MGHRA and YSYEKL. V was shortened by 5 bases and J by 1 base, with 8 bases between the two germline ends. The chain's CDR3 is CASSYGGNTEAFF. CDR3 nucleotides: TGCGCCAGCAGCTACGGGGGGAACACTGAAGCTTTCTTT.

V is TRBV5-1 and J is TRBJ1-1; D might be TRBD1 (5 bases). CDR1 SGHRS and CDR2 YFSETQ come from the germline V gene. The CDR3 is 13 residues long. The V gene lost 5 bases and the J gene lost 1 base, with 9 bases spanning the gap. Here the CDR3 DNA reads TGCGCCAGCAGTGGACAACGGAACACTGAAGCTTTCTTT. It encodes CASSGQRNTEAFF. The variable domain in full, completed from reference TRBV5-1 and TRBJ1-1, reads KAGVTQTPRYLIKTRGQQVTLSCSPISGHRSVSWYQQTPGQGLQFLFEYFSETQRNKGNFPGRFSGRQFSNSRSEMNVSTLELGDSALYLCASSGQRNTEAFFGQGTRLTVV.

The chain carries TRBV11-2 and TRBJ2-1; no clear D gene. Trimming took 3 bases from V and 0 from J, leaving 12 bases between them. Germline V CDR1 and CDR2: SGHAT, FQNNGV. This CDR3 spans 16 amino acids. CDR3 sequence: CASSLQNTFSYNEQFF. The CDR3 DNA is TGTGCCAGCAGCTTGCAGAACACATTCTCCTACAATGAGCAGTTCTTC.

The sample holds one count of this clone. V gene TRBV19 combines with J gene TRBJ1-2; 9 nucleotides align to TRBD1. The CDR3 extends over 15 amino acids. Unmatched junction bases numbered 12, after V lost 4 bases and J lost 9 bases. Germline assignment: CDR1 LNHDA and CDR2 SQIVND (reference sequence). Here the CDR3 reads CASSRPGQGLVSYTF. The CDR3 region has the DNA TGTGCCAGTAGTAGACCGGGACAGGGTCTTGTAAGCTACACCTTC.

This sequence joins TRBV6-5 and TRBJ1-1; no clear D. Per germline, CDR1 MNHEY and CDR2 SVGAGI. The CDR3 is 12 residues long. V was pared by 9 bases and J by 1 base, with 9 bases between. In DNA, the CDR3 is TGTGCCAGTAACAGAGAGAACACTGAAGCTTTCTTT. This encodes CASNRENTEAFF.

The chain has TRBV7-9 and TRBJ1-2, with 7 bases aligning to TRBD1. The CDR3 consists of 14 residues. Germline loops: CDR1 SEHNR, CDR2 FQNEAQ (reference sequence). V gave up 6 bases and J gave up 3 bases; unmatched junction bases: 7. CDR3 amino acids: CASSRGTVYYGYTF. CDR3 nucleotide sequence: TGTGCCAGCAGTAGAGGGACAGTTTACTATGGCTACACCTTC.

This sequence joins TRBV9 and TRBJ1-6; D unclear. Between the trimmed V and J ends, which lost 0 bases and 0 bases, there was a span of 10 bases. In germline, CDR1 is SGDLS, CDR2 YYNGEE. The CDR3 has 17 amino acids. For the CDR3, the DNA is TGTGCCAGCAGCGTAGGAACACAGAGCTCCTATAATTCACCCCTCCACTTT. It is translated as CASSVGTQSSYNSPLHF.

In DNA, the CDR3 is TGCGCCAGCAGCCAAGAAAGGGTGTACGGCAGGGTTGAAGCTTTCTTT. Translation gives CASSQERVYGRVEAFF. The chain combines TRBV4-1 with TRBJ1-1, with a weak D call TRBD1 (5 bases). CDR1 MGHRA and CDR2 YSYEKL come from the germline V gene. There are 16 residues in the CDR3. V dropped 0 bases and J dropped 7 bases, with 18 bases sitting between them.

A note on this clone: Its ends do not fully match the called genes, so a read error is possible. The chain carries TRBV20-1 and TRBJ1-1; TRBD1 matches 7 bases. CDR3 length equals 11 residues. CDR1 and CDR2 from the germline V gene are DFQATT and SNEGSKA (reference sequence). The CDR3 region is CSGQMNTEAFF. The CDR3 DNA follows: TGTTCGGGACAGATGAACACTGAAGCTTTCTTT.

The chain has TRBV19 and TRBJ1-1; D is unresolved. The CDR3 is 13 amino acids. Germline CDR1 reads LNHDA; CDR2 reads SQIVND (reference sequence). Trimming left V 6 bases short and J 0 bases short, with 8 bases between. CDR3 DNA: TGTGCCAGTAGGGGCCCCATGAACACTGAAGCTTTCTTT. Translated: CASRGPMNTEAFF.